The T cell receptor beta chain under discussion was sequenced for a study of cytomegalovirus exposure and HLA in healthy donors. General study findings and limits: The authors enumerated over 150 TCR beta chains as linked to cytomegalovirus.

Primers: 60 Vbeta forward and 13 Jbeta reverse. The method was immunoSEQ multiplex PCR; TCRdb's version includes in-frame clones alone and lacks a portion of them. The data show roughly 99,000 clones, about 83% seen once. As regards this clone: The antigen is undetermined.

Trimming cost V 0 bases and J 7 bases; bases outside gene matches: 7. This CDR3 is built from 17 residues. CDR1 is MGHRA, CDR2 YSYEKL, per germline. The V gene is TRBV4-1, the J gene TRBJ1-6; 9 bases map to TRBD1. The sequencing sample was made of PBMCs. The receptor comes from a man in his 60s in good health and CMV-seropositive. CDR3 sequence (DNA): TGCGCCAGCAGCCAAGAAGGAGTAGGACAGGGGAATTCACCCCTCCACTTT. Its translation: CASSQEGVGQGNSPLHF.